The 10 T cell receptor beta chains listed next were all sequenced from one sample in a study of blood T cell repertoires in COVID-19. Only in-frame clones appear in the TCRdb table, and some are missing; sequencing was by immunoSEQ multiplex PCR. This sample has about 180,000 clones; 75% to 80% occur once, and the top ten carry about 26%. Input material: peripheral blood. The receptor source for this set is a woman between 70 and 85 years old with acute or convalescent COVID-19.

The CDR3 DNA reads TGTGCCAGCAGCCCCAGCGGGAACTCCTACAATGAGCAGTTCTTC. Its translation is CASSPSGNSYNEQFF. V usage is TRBV7-9 and J usage is TRBJ2-1; 7 bases are a match to TRBD2. Germline lookup yields CDR1 SEHNR and CDR2 FQNEAQ (reference sequence). There are 15 residues in the CDR3. Germline trimming cut 5 bases from V and 0 bases from J; bases unmatched to any gene: 4.

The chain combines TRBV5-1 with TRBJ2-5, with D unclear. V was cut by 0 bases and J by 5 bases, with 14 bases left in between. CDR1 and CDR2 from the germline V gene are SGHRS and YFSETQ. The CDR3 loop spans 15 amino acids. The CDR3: CASSLAGRLRETQYF. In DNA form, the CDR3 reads TGCGCCAGCAGCTTGGCCGGTCGCTTGAGGGAGACCCAGTACTTC.

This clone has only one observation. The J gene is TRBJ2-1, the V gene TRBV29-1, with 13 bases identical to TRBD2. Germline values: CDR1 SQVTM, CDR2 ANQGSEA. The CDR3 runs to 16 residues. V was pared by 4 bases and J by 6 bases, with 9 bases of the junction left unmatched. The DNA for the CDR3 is TGCAGCGTTGGGGTCGGGACTAGCGGGACCCTCAATGAGCAGTTCTTC. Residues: CSVGVGTSGTLNEQFF.

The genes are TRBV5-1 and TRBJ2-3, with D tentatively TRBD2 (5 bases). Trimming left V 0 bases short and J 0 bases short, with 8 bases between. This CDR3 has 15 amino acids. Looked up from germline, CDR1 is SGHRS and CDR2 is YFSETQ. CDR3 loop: CASSLAAASTDTQYF. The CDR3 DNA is TGCGCCAGCAGCTTGGCAGCGGCTAGCACAGATACGCAGTATTTT.

CDR3: CASSFGLAWETQYF. CDR3 nucleotide sequence: TGTGCCAGCAGCTTCGGACTAGCGTGGGAGACCCAGTACTTC. This chain uses TRBV5-5 with TRBJ2-5, with 9 positions matching TRBD2. With V trimmed by 2 bases and J by 5 bases, 4 bases remained unmatched. The CDR3 is 14 amino acids. Germline V gene data show CDR1 as SGHKS and CDR2 as YYEKEE (reference sequence).

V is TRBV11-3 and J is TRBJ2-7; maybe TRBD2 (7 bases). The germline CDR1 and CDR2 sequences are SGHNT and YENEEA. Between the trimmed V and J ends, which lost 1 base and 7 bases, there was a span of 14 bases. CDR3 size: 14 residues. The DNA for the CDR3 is TGTGCCAGCAGCTTAGGCGGGAGCCAGGGGGAGCAGTACTTC. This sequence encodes CASSLGGSQGEQYF.

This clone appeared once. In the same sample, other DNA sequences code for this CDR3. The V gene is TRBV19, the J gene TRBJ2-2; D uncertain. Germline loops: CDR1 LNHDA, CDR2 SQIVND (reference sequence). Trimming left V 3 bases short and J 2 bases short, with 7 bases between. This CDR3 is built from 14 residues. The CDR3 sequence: CASSISVNTGELFF. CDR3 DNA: TGTGCCAGTAGTATTTCGGTAAACACCGGGGAGCTGTTTTTT.

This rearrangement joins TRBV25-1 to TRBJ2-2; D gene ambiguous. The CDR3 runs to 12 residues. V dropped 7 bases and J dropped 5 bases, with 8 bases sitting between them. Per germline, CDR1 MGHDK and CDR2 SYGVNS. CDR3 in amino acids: CASTPGTGELFF. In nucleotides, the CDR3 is TGTGCCAGCACCCCCGGTACCGGGGAGCTGTTTTTT.

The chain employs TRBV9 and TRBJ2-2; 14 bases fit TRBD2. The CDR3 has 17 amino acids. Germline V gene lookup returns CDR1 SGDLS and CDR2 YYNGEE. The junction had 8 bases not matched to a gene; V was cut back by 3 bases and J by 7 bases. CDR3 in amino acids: CASSASGTSGSGGELFF. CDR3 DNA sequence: TGTGCCAGCAGCGCGTCCGGGACTAGCGGGAGTGGCGGGGAGCTGTTTTTT. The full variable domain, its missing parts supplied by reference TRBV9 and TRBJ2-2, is DSGVTQTPKHLITATGQRVTLRCSPRSGDLSVYWYQQSLDQGLQFLIQYYNGEERAKGNILERFSAQQFPDLHSELNLSSLELGDSALYFCASSASGTSGSGGELFFGEGSRLTVL.

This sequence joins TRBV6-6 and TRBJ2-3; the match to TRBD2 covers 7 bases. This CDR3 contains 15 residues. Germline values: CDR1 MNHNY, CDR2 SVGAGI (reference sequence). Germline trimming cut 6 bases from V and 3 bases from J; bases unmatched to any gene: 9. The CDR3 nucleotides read TGTGCCAGCAGGCCCCGGGACTACCGGACAGATACGCAGTATTTT. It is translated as CASRPRDYRTDTQYF.